Below are 27 T cell receptor beta chains sequenced from a single sample in a study of blood T cell repertoires in COVID-19. Repertoires were generated with immunoSEQ multiplex PCR, while TCRdb's copy carries only in-frame clones and drops some. The sample shows some 170,000 clones, roughly four fifths of them seen only once. Sequencing input: peripheral blood. The receptors were sampled from a man in his fifties or sixties with active or convalescent COVID-19.

The chain uses TRBV6-5 and TRBJ2-7; TRBD1 matches 9 bases. V gave up 6 bases and J gave up 4 bases; unmatched junction bases: 10. Germline CDR1 MNHEY, CDR2 SVGAGI. The CDR3 extends over 15 amino acids. CDR3 residues: CASSVVQGASYEQYF. The CDR3 DNA reads as TGTGCCAGCAGCGTGGTACAGGGGGCCTCATACGAGCAGTACTTC.

CDR3: CASSPEVTEAFF. CDR3 sequence (DNA): TGTGCCAGCAGTCCGGAGGTTACTGAAGCTTTCTTT. The chain recombines TRBV2 with TRBJ1-1, with unresolved D. V shed 5 bases and J shed 5 bases, with 9 bases lying between them. Germline-derived CDR1 and CDR2 are SNHLY and FYNNEI. This CDR3 comprises 12 residues.

The chain links TRBV11-3 to TRBJ2-1, with a tentative D call TRBD2 (5 bases). CDR1 SGHNT and CDR2 YENEEA come from the germline V gene. This CDR3 contains 17 residues. V lost 2 bases, J lost 4 bases, and 18 bases lay in between. The CDR3 loop is CASSLSFETTTYNEQFF. As DNA, the CDR3 is TGTGCCAGCAGCTTAAGTTTCGAGACTACGACTTACAATGAGCAGTTCTTC.

The chain has TRBV7-2 and TRBJ2-7; D is ambiguous. V lost 5 bases and J 7 bases, leaving 12 bases between the germline ends. Germline lookup yields CDR1 SGHTA and CDR2 FQGNSA. The CDR3 has 12 residues. The chain's CDR3 is CASSPDPREQYF. Written as DNA, the CDR3 is TGTGCCAGCAGCCCAGACCCCAGGGAGCAGTACTTC. Filled out from reference TRBV7-2 and TRBJ2-7, the complete variable domain reads GAGVSQSPSNKVTEKGKDVELRCDPISGHTALYWYRQSLGQGLEFLIYFQGNSAPDKSGLPSDRFSAERTGGSVSTLTIQRTQQEDSAVYLCASSPDPREQYFGPGTRLTVT.

The chain is built from TRBV19 and TRBJ2-5; 12 bases fit TRBD2. Germline V gene sequence: CDR1 LNHDA, CDR2 SQIVND (reference sequence). The CDR3 consists of 15 residues. V was clipped by 5 bases and J by 4 bases; unmatched bases: 5. The CDR3 reads CASSLPTSGRETQYF. The CDR3 DNA reads as TGTGCCAGTAGTCTCCCGACTAGCGGGAGAGAGACCCAGTACTTC.

The chain combines TRBV5-5 with TRBJ2-2; TRBD2 agrees at 8 bases. This CDR3 comprises 15 residues. Per germline, CDR1 SGHKS and CDR2 YYEKEE (reference sequence). The V segment lost 4 bases and the J segment 6 bases; nucleotides outside the gene matches: 8. The CDR3 is CASSRWRGAPGELFF. The DNA for the CDR3 is TGTGCCAGCAGCCGCTGGCGGGGGGCCCCCGGGGAGCTGTTTTTT.

The genes are TRBV29-1 and TRBJ2-1; 7 positions agree with TRBD2. The J segment lost 0 bases and the V segment lost 6 bases, leaving 5 bases of the junction unmatched. The germline CDR1 and CDR2 sequences are SQVTM and ANQGSEA. The CDR3 runs to 14 residues. CDR3 coding DNA: TGCAGCGTGAAGCGGGGAAGCTCCTACAATGAGCAGTTCTTC. Its translation is CSVKRGSSYNEQFF.

The J gene is TRBJ2-7, the V gene TRBV30, with D possibly matching TRBD1 (6 bases). The length of the CDR3 is 16 residues. V lost 4 bases and J lost 0, with 19 bases in between. The germline CDR1 and CDR2 sequences are GTSNPN and SVGIG (reference sequence). In nucleotides, the CDR3 is TGTGCCTGGACCAAAGTACAGGGACGGAGCTCCTACGAGCAGTACTTC. Translation gives CAWTKVQGRSSYEQYF.

The rearrangement uses TRBV3-1 (or the pseudogene TRBV3-2) and TRBJ2-5; 13 nucleotides align to TRBD2. Germline V CDR1 and CDR2: LGHDT, YNNKEL (reference sequence). With 5 bases clipped from V and 4 bases from J, the junction kept 7 bases outside the gene matches. The CDR3 is 16 residues long. CDR3 sequence reads: CASSSTSGRVLETQYF. Written as DNA, the CDR3 is TGTGCCAGCAGCTCTACTAGCGGGAGGGTTCTAGAGACCCAGTACTTC.

This chain uses TRBV19 with TRBJ2-1; D gene uncertain. Trimming removed 4 bases at V and 5 bases at J, with 15 bases between. The CDR3 is made up of 15 amino acids. Germline lookup yields CDR1 LNHDA and CDR2 SQIVND (reference sequence). The CDR3, as DNA: TGTGCCAGTAGTAACTCGCCGGTTACGAACAATGAGCAGTTCTTC. Translation gives CASSNSPVTNNEQFF. Full variable domain (rest looked up from reference TRBV19 and TRBJ2-1): DGGITQSPKYLFRKEGQNVTLSCEQNLNHDAMYWYRQDPGQGLRLIYYSQIVNDFQKGDIAEGYSVSREKKESFPLTVTSAQKNPTAFYLCASSNSPVTNNEQFFGPGTRLTVL.

The chain couples TRBV6-1 to TRBJ2-2; 12 bases are shared with TRBD2. This CDR3 region has 16 residues. Trimming cost V 2 bases and J 5 bases; bases outside gene matches: 3. CDR1 MNHNS and CDR2 SASEGT come from the germline V gene. The CDR3 spells CASSELAGGFTGELFF. The CDR3 nucleotides read TGTGCCAGCAGTGAACTAGCGGGGGGGTTTACCGGGGAGCTGTTTTTT.

The V call is TRBV18, the J call TRBJ2-1, with TRBD1 matching over 10 bases. The germline V gene has CDR1 KGHSH and CDR2 LQKENI. This CDR3 has 15 amino acids. Germline trimming cut 4 bases from V and 6 bases from J; bases unmatched to any gene: 6. Here the CDR3 reads CASSRGTGESNEQFF. In DNA form, the CDR3 reads TGTGCCAGCTCACGCGGGACAGGGGAAAGCAATGAGCAGTTCTTC.

This clone was found a few times. This rearrangement joins TRBV5-1 to TRBJ1-4; 8 bases align to TRBD1. Germline V gene data show CDR1 as SGHRS and CDR2 as YFSETQ. V lost 4 bases and J lost 0; bases outside the gene matches: 8. The CDR3 is 17 residues long. CDR3 bases: TGCGCCAGCAGCGACCGGGACAGGTTAACAACTAATGAAAAACTGTTTTTT. Encoded protein: CASSDRDRLTTNEKLFF.

V is TRBV12-3 or TRBV12-4 and J is TRBJ1-1; TRBD1 matches at 8 bases. This CDR3 has 13 residues. The ends lost 6 bases at V and 5 bases at J; junction bases unmatched: 5. Written as DNA, the CDR3 is TGTGCCAGCAGCAGTGACAGGGGAACTGAAGCTTTCTTT. Protein sequence: CASSSDRGTEAFF.

The V and J genes are TRBV28 and TRBJ1-4; D is uncertain. This CDR3 contains 14 residues. Trimming removed 3 bases from V and 0 bases from J, with 5 bases in between. CDR1 MDHEN and CDR2 SYDVKM come from the germline V gene. Written as DNA, the CDR3 is TGTGCCAGCAGTTTGCAGGCAACTAATGAAAAACTGTTTTTT. It encodes CASSLQATNEKLFF.

The J gene is TRBJ1-5, the V gene TRBV5-1, with TRBD1 as a possible D gene (5 bases). The CDR3 runs 15 residues. The germline CDR1 and CDR2 sequences are SGHRS and YFSETQ. V was pared by 0 bases and J by 6 bases, with 13 bases between. The chain's CDR3 is CASSLVTGAGQPQHF. CDR3 nucleotide sequence: TGCGCCAGCAGCTTGGTTACTGGGGCCGGTCAGCCCCAGCATTTT. Full variable domain (missing parts from reference TRBV5-1 and TRBJ1-5): KAGVTQTPRYLIKTRGQQVTLSCSPISGHRSVSWYQQTPGQGLQFLFEYFSETQRNKGNFPGRFSGRQFSNSRSEMNVSTLELGDSALYLCASSLVTGAGQPQHFGDGTRLSIL.

This chain links TRBV5-1 with TRBJ2-1; D is possibly TRBD2 (5 bases). CDR1 is SGHRS and CDR2 is YFSETQ in the germline V gene. Between the trimmed V and J ends, which lost 4 bases and 8 bases, there was a span of 13 bases. This CDR3 region has 13 residues. The CDR3 region has the DNA TGCGCCAGCAGCCCCGGACTGATGGATGAGCAGTTCTTC. Translated: CASSPGLMDEQFF.

The V gene is TRBV6-1, the J gene TRBJ1-4; D is possibly TRBD1 (5 bases). The ends were cut back, 3 bases at V and 11 bases at J, with 13 bases in the middle. The CDR3 extends over 13 amino acids. CDR1 and CDR2 (germline): MNHNS, SASEGT. In nucleotides, the CDR3 is TGTGCCAGCAGTGAGACAGTCCCCCGGAAACTGTTTTTT. Amino acid sequence: CASSETVPRKLFF.

The chain recombines TRBV28 with TRBJ2-7, with D tentatively TRBD1 (5 bases). Germline V gene lookup returns CDR1 MDHEN and CDR2 SYDVKM. This CDR3 has 13 residues. V was trimmed by 5 bases and J by 3 bases, leaving 11 bases between them. In DNA, the CDR3 is TGTGCCAGCAGTAACGCAGGGTTCTACGAGCAGTACTTC. Encoded protein: CASSNAGFYEQYF.

The CDR3 nucleotides read TGTGCCAGCAGACAGGGAAACTATGGCTACACCTTC. This translates into CASRQGNYGYTF. This chain joins TRBV27 and TRBJ1-2; a weak D match, TRBD1 (6 bases). This CDR3 spans 12 amino acids. Trimming pared 6 bases from V and 2 bases from J, leaving 7 bases between. CDR1 is MNHEY and CDR2 is SMNVEV in the germline V gene (reference sequence).

This sequence joins TRBV6-5 and TRBJ1-1; D ambiguous. The V end was cut by 7 bases, the J end by 4 bases, with 13 bases between. Germline CDR1 and CDR2: MNHEY and SVGAGI. The CDR3 runs to 13 residues. CDR3 loop: CASTPWGGTEAFF. The CDR3 nucleotides read TGTGCCAGCACCCCATGGGGAGGCACTGAAGCTTTCTTT.

The chain recombines TRBV7-2 with TRBJ1-5, with no clear D. Trimming cost V 3 bases and J 0 bases, with 12 bases left between them. The CDR3 is 16 residues long. CDR1 SGHTA and CDR2 FQGNSA come from the germline V gene. The CDR3 bases are TGTGCCAGCAGCTTCAACGGAGAAGTTAGCAATCAGCCCCAGCATTTT. Translating gives CASSFNGEVSNQPQHF.

This chain links TRBV5-8 with TRBJ2-5; the D gene is possibly TRBD2 (6 bases). The CDR3 runs 14 residues. Per germline, CDR1 SGHTS and CDR2 YDEGEE. V shed 4 bases and J shed 3 bases, with 13 bases lying between them. The CDR3 DNA is TGTGCCAGCAGCCCCCGGCCGGGGGAAGAGACCCAGTACTTC. Translated, it gives CASSPRPGEETQYF.

The chain recombines TRBV13 with TRBJ1-1; D remains ambiguous. V was clipped by 1 base and J by 7 bases, with 7 bases between them. Germline loops: CDR1 PRHDT, CDR2 FYEKMQ (reference sequence). The CDR3 loop spans 12 amino acids. The CDR3 region is CASSLVAVEAFF. The CDR3 bases are TGTGCCAGCAGCTTAGTGGCAGTTGAAGCTTTCTTT.

The genes are TRBV11-2 and TRBJ2-7; D is unresolved. Germline CDR1 is SGHAT and CDR2 is FQNNGV. The CDR3 sequence is 12 residues long. V gave up 5 bases and J gave up 2 bases, with 7 bases separating them. The chain's CDR3 is CASSPTPYEQYF. The CDR3 DNA follows: TGTGCCAGCAGCCCGACTCCCTACGAGCAGTACTTC.

This chain joins TRBV19 and TRBJ1-1; 8 bases agree with TRBD1. This CDR3 region has 14 residues. Germline V CDR1 and CDR2: LNHDA, SQIVND (reference sequence). The trim removed 5 bases at V and 5 bases at J, leaving 7 bases unmatched. CDR3 DNA sequence: TGTGCCAGTAGTTTCACAGGGGGGAGGACTGAAGCTTTCTTT. It translates to CASSFTGGRTEAFF.

The chain links TRBV2 to TRBJ2-5, with 8 bases identical to TRBD1. Unmatched junction bases numbered 8, after V lost 6 bases and J lost 5 bases. The length of the CDR3 is 14 residues. The germline CDR1 and CDR2 sequences are SNHLY and FYNNEI. The DNA for the CDR3 is TGTGCCAGCAGGGACCGGACAGGGCCGGAGACCCAGTACTTC. Translation: CASRDRTGPETQYF.